The T cell receptor beta chain described here comes from a study of T cell changes during pregnancy in multiple sclerosis. V was pared by 2 bases and J by 0 bases, with 8 bases between. Germline V gene data show CDR1 as MDHEN and CDR2 as SYDVKM. This CDR3 spans 15 amino acids. The protocol was immunoSEQ multiplex PCR, while the TCRdb copy is restricted to in-frame clones and leaves out a portion. Here the sample spans roughly 40,000 clones, just under 95% being singletons. The TCR was taken from a female donor with multiple sclerosis, enrolled in a pregnancy study. The specimen was CD4+ T cells from peripheral blood mononuclear cells, collected in the first trimester of pregnancy. This rearrangement joins TRBV28 to TRBJ1-3; D is perhaps TRBD1 (6 bases). The CDR3 protein is CASSLGQFSGNTIYF. In DNA, the CDR3 is TGTGCCAGCAGTTTAGGACAGTTCTCTGGAAACACCATATATTTT.